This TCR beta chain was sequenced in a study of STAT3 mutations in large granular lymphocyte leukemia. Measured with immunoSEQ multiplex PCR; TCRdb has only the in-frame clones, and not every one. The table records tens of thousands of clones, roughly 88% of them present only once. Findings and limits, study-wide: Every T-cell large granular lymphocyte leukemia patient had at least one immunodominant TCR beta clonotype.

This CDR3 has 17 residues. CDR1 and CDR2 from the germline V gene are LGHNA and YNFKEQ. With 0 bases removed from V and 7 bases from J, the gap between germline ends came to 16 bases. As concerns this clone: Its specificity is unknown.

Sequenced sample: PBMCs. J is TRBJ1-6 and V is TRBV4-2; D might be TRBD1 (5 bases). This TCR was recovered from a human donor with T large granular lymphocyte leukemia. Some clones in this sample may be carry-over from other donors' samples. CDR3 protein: CASSQDPWGSSNSPLHF. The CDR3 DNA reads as TGTGCCAGCAGCCAAGATCCTTGGGGCAGTAGCAATTCACCCCTCCACTTT.